These 12 T cell receptor beta chains originate from one sample sequenced in a study of CD8+CD57+ T cells in acquired aplastic anemia. CDR3 and TCR beta VDJ profiling relied on genomic DNA as the template. TCRdb called the reads again in MiXCR, with one record for every CDR3 protein. This table has approximately 170,000 distinct CDR3 sequences, 55% to 75% appearing once. The sample was sorted CD4+, CD8+, or CD8+CD57+ T cells (not recorded which) from PBMCs. The receptor set was obtained from a human donor in good health.

This clonotype was detected ten times or more. The genes are TRBV2 and TRBJ2-5; TRBD2 matches 10 bases. The CDR3 is 16 amino acids. CDR1 SNHLY and CDR2 FYNNEI come from the germline V gene. Losses at the gene ends were 3 bases for V and 3 bases for J; bases not matched to a gene: 7. CDR3 bases: TGTGCCAGCAGTGATTTTTGGCTAGCGGGGGAAGAGACCCAGTACTTC. Translated, it gives CASSDFWLAGEETQYF.

The chain carries TRBV7-9 and TRBJ1-2; TRBD1 agrees at 8 bases. Germline CDR1 and CDR2: SEHNR and FQNEAQ (reference sequence). This CDR3 has 13 residues. V trimming: 5 bases; J trimming: 6 bases; junction bases outside the gene matches: 5. DNA for the CDR3: TGTGCCAGCAGCAGGGACAGGCTTGATGGCTACACCTTC. It specifies CASSRDRLDGYTF.

In this sample, this clonotype turned up many times. The V gene is TRBV6-2 or TRBV6-3, the J gene TRBJ2-7, with 9 positions matching TRBD2. CDR3 size: 14 residues. Germline CDR1 is MNHEY and CDR2 is SVGEGT. J lost 6 bases, V lost 2 bases, and 5 bases had no gene match. DNA of the CDR3: TGTGCCAGCAGTTACCGTCTAGCGGGAAGCGAGCAGTACTTC. It translates to CASSYRLAGSEQYF.

The sample holds many counts of this clonotype. V gene TRBV20-1 combines with J gene TRBJ2-3, with 15 bases that match TRBD2. Trimming cost V 0 bases and J 4 bases; bases outside gene matches: 11. Germline lookup yields CDR1 DFQATT and CDR2 SNEGSKA (reference sequence). The CDR3 length is 19 residues. CDR3 sequence: CSARDGGLAGGPFPDTQYF. The CDR3 bases are TGCAGTGCTAGAGATGGAGGACTAGCGGGAGGGCCGTTTCCAGATACGCAGTATTTT.

This clonotype was found many times. The chain joins TRBV11-3 to TRBJ2-4; 7 bases match TRBD1. Germline lookup yields CDR1 SGHNT and CDR2 YENEEA. The CDR3 loop spans 15 amino acids. The V and J ends lost 5 bases and 0 bases, in that order; junction bases with no gene match: 4. CDR3 sequence reads: CASSPGTAAKNIQYF. DNA for the CDR3: TGTGCCAGCAGCCCAGGGACAGCAGCCAAAAACATTCAGTACTTC.

The V gene is TRBV9, the J gene TRBJ2-7, with D perhaps TRBD1 (5 bases). Deletions cut 4 bases from V and 6 bases from J, with 17 bases between. The length of the CDR3 is 14 residues. Germline V gene sequence: CDR1 SGDLS, CDR2 YYNGEE. In DNA, the CDR3 is TGTGCCAGCAGCCCCAGACAGACGCTCGGCGAGCAGTACTTC. Its protein is CASSPRQTLGEQYF.

In its sample, this clonotype was seen a few times. A single base separates this from a much larger clone, so it may be a read error. This rearrangement joins TRBV4-2 to TRBJ2-5, with 7 bases matching TRBD2. Germline assignment: CDR1 LGHNA and CDR2 YNFKEQ. The CDR3 contains 15 residues. This chain's CDR3 is CASSTGGDYQETQHF. The CDR3, as DNA: TGTGCCAGCAGCACTGGCGGGGACTACCAAGAGACCCAGCACTTC.

This clonotype occurred a few times. This chain links TRBV10-3 with TRBJ1-2, with TRBD1 matching 7 bases. This CDR3 is built from 14 residues. V lost 4 bases to trimming and J lost 0 bases; unmatched junction nucleotides: 2. Per the germline V gene, CDR1 is ENHRY and CDR2 is SYGVKD. CDR3 DNA: TGTGCCATCAGTGGGGGACAGACTAACTATGGCTACACCTTC. Translating gives CAISGGQTNYGYTF.

This clonotype was counted ten times or more. The chain uses TRBV6-5 and TRBJ2-3, with D uncertain. The CDR3 runs 16 residues. V was shortened by 5 bases and J by 5 bases, with 20 bases between the two germline ends. CDR1 is MNHEY, CDR2 SVGAGI, per germline. This chain's CDR3 is CASSKTAPPGGDTQYF. Here the CDR3 DNA reads TGTGCCAGCAGTAAGACGGCCCCCCCCGGCGGAGATACGCAGTATTTT.

This clonotype was observed many times. The chain combines TRBV19 with TRBJ2-5; D is uncertain. V lost 3 bases to trimming and J lost 5 bases, with 10 bases between them. Germline values: CDR1 LNHDA, CDR2 SQIVND (reference sequence). CDR3 length: 13 amino acids. Here the CDR3 DNA reads TGTGCCAGTAGTATTAATGGGGTGGAGACCCAGTACTTC. It codes for CASSINGVETQYF.

This chain links TRBV10-3 with TRBJ2-7, with 9 bases aligning to TRBD1. The CDR3 consists of 14 residues. Germline V gene lookup returns CDR1 ENHRY and CDR2 SYGVKD. The ends lost 3 bases at V and 6 bases at J; junction bases unmatched: 6. The CDR3, as DNA: TGTGCCATCAGTGAACCGGGACAGGGTCGCGAGCAGTACTTC. Amino acid sequence: CAISEPGQGREQYF.

This rearrangement joins TRBV9 to TRBJ2-6; tentatively, D is TRBD1 or TRBD2 (5 bases each). This CDR3 region has 15 residues. V was clipped by 0 bases and J by 4 bases, with 8 bases between them. Germline CDR1 and CDR2: SGDLS and YYNGEE. CDR3 residues: CASSVVGAGANVLTF. The CDR3 coding sequence is TGTGCCAGCAGCGTAGTCGGGGCCGGGGCCAACGTCCTGACTTTC.